This T cell receptor beta chain was observed in a study of shared clonotypes between healthy human individuals. Across the study: The plates for each donor numbered three CD4 naive, three CD4 memory, two CD8 naive and one CD8 memory.

Germline V CDR1 and CDR2: SGDLS, YYNGEE. The CDR3 is 16 residues long. Trimming removed 2 bases at V and 6 bases at J, with 19 bases between. Findings and limits, study-wide: Limitation of the genetic and exposure-history diversity represented came from the few donors. Among non-shared clonotypes, generation probabilities were lower than among those shared by all four donors.

Per the original methods: Junction-only immunoSEQ data arrived without quality scores, meaning filtering differed. Here immunoSEQ multiplex PCR was the method, and the copy in TCRdb shows in-frame clones only, minus some. V, J and clone size are those of that table, while D and trimming were read from the DNA. This sample has about 2.4 million clones; approximately 93% occur once, and the top ten carry approximately 0.35%. About this clone itself: The antigen is not known.

The sequenced material came from naive CD4+ T cells from PBMCs. The subset denotes: CD45RA+ positively selected. This rearrangement joins TRBV9 to TRBJ2-3; D is possibly TRBD2 (6 bases). The receptor was derived from a man between 18 and 35 years old in good health. Some clones in this sample may be carry-over from other donors' samples. The CDR3 region is CASSVYRESSGDTQYF. DNA of the CDR3: TGTGCCAGCAGCGTGTACCGGGAGAGTTCTGGGGATACGCAGTATTTT.